This T cell receptor beta chain stems from a study of cytomegalovirus exposure and HLA in healthy donors. Overall study findings and caveats: Specific recognition of CMV antigens was confirmed in vitro for a few chains (all CMV-associated).

Concerning this clone itself: Its antigen is unidentified.

From germline, CDR1 is SNHLY and CDR2 FYNNEI. The CDR3 length is 15 residues. V was pared by 3 bases and J by 0 bases, with 5 bases of the junction left unmatched. Use of 60 Vbeta and 13 Jbeta primers characterized the PCR. Sequencing used immunoSEQ multiplex PCR; TCRdb keeps in-frame clones, though not all of them. The table for this sample gives about 200,000 clones. The gene calls are TRBV2 and TRBJ2-7; 7 bases align to TRBD2. This clonotype was sampled from a boy younger than 18 in good health and CMV-seronegative. The sample taken for sequencing was PBMCs. As DNA, the CDR3 is TGTGCCAGCAGTGACCGGCGGGGGACCTCCTACGAGCAGTACTTC. Translation gives CASSDRRGTSYEQYF.